These T cell receptor beta chains were read from a single sample in a study of early T cells in non-severe SARS-CoV-2 infection. TCRdb re-called the 5' RACE reads with MiXCR, one entry per CDR3 protein. The top ten hold around 6.6% of the sample, which has roughly 65,000 distinct CDR3 sequences, roughly 10% seen once. Source material: whole blood. The receptors here all came from an adult who was a healthcare worker with PCR-confirmed SARS-CoV-2 infection or an uninfected control (not recorded which). Each CDR3 is given with its conserved first and last residue. The D gene is left open where the match is weak. Some rows have no size entry. The others give once, few or many, or a class for an expanded clone.

>TRBJ2-7|few|TRBV7-9|TRBD1
TGTGCCAGCAGCTCTGGGACAGGATACTCCTACGAGCAGTACTTC
CASSSGTGYSYEQYF
>TRBJ2-7|NA|TRBV11-2|TRBD2
TGTGCCAGCAGCCCCACAGCCCTACCGGGACTAGCGCGCCACGAGCAGTACTTC
CASSPTALPGLARHEQYF
>TRBJ2-3|many|TRBV12-3/TRBV12-4|TRBD1
TGTGCCAGCACCAGGGGGCGCGAAAATACGCAGTATTTT
CASTRGRENTQYF
>TRBJ2-1|many|TRBV12-3/TRBV12-4|NA
TGTGCCAGCAGTCCTAGGGTGGGGCAGTTCTTC
CASSPRVGQFF
>TRBJ2-5|NA|TRBV7-2|TRBD1
TGTGCCAGCAGCTTAGGGGACAGTAAACGAGAGACCCAGTACTTC
CASSLGDSKRETQYF
>TRBJ2-6|NA|TRBV10-3|NA
TGTGCCATCACCCGCGGACAGCCCTCTGGGGCCAACGTCCTGACTTTC
CAITRGQPSGANVLTF
>TRBJ1-6|once|TRBV6-5|TRBD1
TGTGCCAGCAGTCGCCTTGTGACCGGGACAGGGAATTCACCCCTCCACTTT
CASSRLVTGTGNSPLHF
>TRBJ2-6|many|TRBV12-3/TRBV12-4|NA
TGTGCCAGCAGGTCCCGGGCCGCGGGGCGAAGGGTTGGGGCCAACGTCCTGACTTTC
CASRSRAAGRRVGANVLTF
>TRBJ2-7|NA|TRBV28|TRBD1
TGTGCCAGCAGACCGATTCGCGGGACAGGGAGGTTCTACGAGCAGTACTTC
CASRPIRGTGRFYEQYF
>TRBJ2-1|few|TRBV2|TRBD2
TGTGCCAGTCTCGGACTAGCGGGGGTTAAGTTCTTC
CASLGLAGVKFF
>TRBJ2-1|NA|TRBV7-9|NA
TGTGCCAGCAGCAGAGGACAGATCAATGAGCAGTTCTTC
CASSRGQINEQFF
>TRBJ1-5|few|TRBV30|NA
TGTGCCTGGAGTGTACAGGGACTACGCAATCAGCCCCAGCATTTT
CAWSVQGLRNQPQHF
>TRBJ2-7|NA|TRBV4-2|NA
TGTGCCAGCGGGGTACAGAGGGGATCGGGCTACGAGCAGTACTTC
CASGVQRGSGYEQYF
>TRBJ2-5|few|TRBV7-2|TRBD2
TGTGCCAGCAGCTTAGCGAGGACTAGCGGGTACCAAGAGACCCAGTACTTC
CASSLARTSGYQETQYF
>TRBJ2-1|NA|TRBV6-2/TRBV6-3|TRBD2
TGTGCCAGCAGTTACACTAGCGGGTACAATGAGCAGTTCTTC
CASSYTSGYNEQFF
>TRBJ2-1|many|TRBV7-2|NA
TGTGCCAGCAGCCTGTCCACAGCAATAGTTGAGCAGTTCTTC
CASSLSTAIVEQFF
>TRBJ2-7|NA|TRBV11-3|NA
TGTGCCAGCAGCTTAGTCCGGAGGAACTACGAGCAGTACTTC
CASSLVRRNYEQYF
>TRBJ1-2|NA|TRBV28|NA
TGTGCCAGCAGTTCGCAGGGTGGCTACACCTTC
CASSSQGGYTF
>TRBJ2-1|many|TRBV3-1|NA
TGTGCCAGCAGCCAAGGGCTAGAAGATGAGCAGTTCTTC
CASSQGLEDEQFF
>TRBJ1-2|many|TRBV28|NA
TGTGCCAGCAGTGTCCACCAGGAAAAGAATGGCTACACCTTC
CASSVHQEKNGYTF
>TRBJ2-2|few|TRBV6-1|NA
TGTGCCAGCAGTTTCACAGGTTTAAACACCGGGGAGCTGTTTTTT
CASSFTGLNTGELFF
>TRBJ2-3|many|TRBV29-1|TRBD2
TGCAGCGTTGAAGGCATAGCGGGGGGGGATACGCAGTATTTT
CSVEGIAGGDTQYF
>TRBJ2-7|many|TRBV7-2|TRBD1
TGTGCCAGCAGTCCCACCGGGACAGCAGCCTACGAGCAGTACTTC
CASSPTGTAAYEQYF
>TRBJ2-7|NA|TRBV11-1|NA
TGTGCCAGCAGCTTAGCAGGGGCGGGCTACGAGCAGTACTTC
CASSLAGAGYEQYF
>TRBJ1-2|many|TRBV7-8|NA
TGTGCCAGCAGCTTTTTACAGCGGGAGACTAACTATGGCTACACCTTC
CASSFLQRETNYGYTF
>TRBJ2-7|few|TRBV24-1|NA
TGTGCCACCAGTGATTTCTCCCGGGGCGAGCAGTACTTC
CATSDFSRGEQYF
>TRBJ2-2|NA|TRBV11-2|NA
TGTGCCAGCAGCTCCGTCACCGGGGAGCTGTTTTTT
CASSSVTGELFF
>TRBJ2-2|few|TRBV7-2|NA
TGTGCCAGCAGCTTAGGGGGCCTAGCGTACACCGGGGAGCTGTTTTTT
CASSLGGLAYTGELFF
>TRBJ2-1|few|TRBV7-9|NA
TGTGCCAGCAGCCCAACTTCGTACAATGAGCAGTTCTTC
CASSPTSYNEQFF
>TRBJ2-1|NA|TRBV12-3/TRBV12-4|TRBD2
TGTGCCAGCACCCTACTAGCGGGAGGAGGTGATGAGCAGTTCTTC
CASTLLAGGGDEQFF
>TRBJ2-6|many|TRBV6-2/TRBV6-3|NA
TGTGCCAGCAGTTCCCTGGCGGCTGGGGCCAACGTCCTGACTTTC
CASSSLAAGANVLTF
>TRBJ2-4|NA|TRBV2|NA
TGTGCCAGCAGGGTTCTAGCGTACCTAGGAAACATTCAGTACTTC
CASRVLAYLGNIQYF
>TRBJ2-1|NA|TRBV12-3/TRBV12-4|TRBD2
TGTGCCAGCGGAGTATCGGAGCGGGGGCAGTTCTTC
CASGVSERGQFF
>TRBJ1-1|many|TRBV12-3/TRBV12-4|NA
TGTGCCAGCAGCTCCCGTGGATACACTGAAGCTTTCTTT
CASSSRGYTEAFF
>TRBJ2-3|few|TRBV12-3/TRBV12-4|TRBD1
TGTGCCAGCAGTGTCGACAGGGGGGCCACAGATACGCAGTATTTT
CASSVDRGATDTQYF
>TRBJ1-4|few|TRBV6-2/TRBV6-3|NA
TGTGCCAGCGGGGAGGTTGGTGAAAAACTGTTTTTT
CASGEVGEKLFF
>TRBJ2-5|NA|TRBV9|NA
TGTGCCAGCAGCAAAACTCTTGTGGAGACCCAGTACTTC
CASSKTLVETQYF
>TRBJ1-1|NA|TRBV2|NA
TGTGCCAGCAGGGCTGGACTGATGAACACTGAAGCTTTCTTT
CASRAGLMNTEAFF
>TRBJ2-7|few|TRBV7-6|TRBD2
TGTGCCAGCAGCTTGACTAGCGGGGGTTACGCGCAGTACTTC
CASSLTSGGYAQYF
>TRBJ2-7|many|TRBV6-6|NA
TGTGCCAGCAGGCCTACAGGATCCGAGCAGTACTTC
CASRPTGSEQYF
>TRBJ2-7|NA|TRBV9|NA
TGTGCCAGCAGCCCCCGGACAATTAACTACGAGCAGTACTTC
CASSPRTINYEQYF
>TRBJ2-2|NA|TRBV2|NA
TGTGCCAGCAACCGGGACATCACCGGGGAGCTGTTTTTT
CASNRDITGELFF
>TRBJ2-1|NA|TRBV7-9|TRBD2
TGTGCCAGCAGCTTAGGGCTAGCGGTCGTCAGTGAGCAGTTCTTC
CASSLGLAVVSEQFF
>TRBJ2-5|few|TRBV11-2|NA
TGTGCCAGCAGCTATACCAGGCGTGAGATGGAGACCCAGTACTTC
CASSYTRREMETQYF